These 11 T cell receptor beta chains were all obtained from the same sample, sequenced in a study of blood T cell repertoires in COVID-19. Profiling relied on immunoSEQ multiplex PCR, and the TCRdb table lists in-frame clones only, not all of them. The table includes about 190,000 clones, approximately 91% detected once. Sequencing was carried out using peripheral blood. The receptor set was obtained from a man in his 70s with active or convalescent COVID-19.

This chain connects TRBV11-2 to TRBJ2-1; TRBD2 is a possible D gene (6 bases). Trimming took off 1 base at V and 8 bases at J, with 15 bases between the two ends. CDR3 size: 15 residues. Germline-derived CDR1 and CDR2 are SGHAT and FQNNGV. The CDR3 sequence is CASSLVGRDGDEQFF. The CDR3 DNA reads as TGTGCCAGCAGCTTAGTGGGGCGGGACGGGGATGAGCAGTTCTTC.

The rearrangement joins TRBV20-1 to TRBJ2-1; a possible D gene is TRBD2 (5 bases). Trimming took off 3 bases at V and 5 bases at J, with 11 bases between the two ends. This CDR3 spans 13 amino acids. CDR1 is DFQATT and CDR2 is SNEGSKA in the germline V gene (reference sequence). The CDR3 DNA sequence: TGCAGTGCTAGTCGAGGGTTTGACAATGAGCAGTTCTTC. Its translation is CSASRGFDNEQFF.

This clone was detected once. The chain recombines TRBV2 with TRBJ1-5, with TRBD1 as a possible D gene (5 bases). Germline lookup yields CDR1 SNHLY and CDR2 FYNNEI. The CDR3 sequence is 13 residues long. The V end lost 7 bases, the J end lost 7 bases, and 14 bases lay between the germline ends. Here the CDR3 reads CASTREVGQPQHF. The DNA of the CDR3 is TGTGCCAGCACCAGGGAGGTTGGACAGCCCCAGCATTTT.

This clone appeared a single time. V usage is TRBV7-2 and J usage is TRBJ1-6, with D hard to call. CDR1 is SGHTA, CDR2 FQGNSA, per germline. The CDR3 totals 13 residues. Trimming stripped 6 bases from V and 13 bases from J, with 16 bases between. The CDR3 region has the DNA TGTGCCAGCAGTCCGGCGGGAGGAAAGCCCCTCCACTTT. As protein: CASSPAGGKPLHF.

The chain is built from TRBV5-6 and TRBJ2-7; 10 positions agree with TRBD1. The CDR3 has 13 residues. The germline CDR1 and CDR2 sequences are SGHDT and YYEEEE. The junction had 0 bases not matched to a gene; V was cut back by 0 bases and J by 6 bases. The CDR3 is CASSLGTGGEQYF. The CDR3 nucleotides read TGTGCCAGCAGCTTGGGGACAGGGGGCGAGCAGTACTTC. Using reference TRBV5-6 and TRBJ2-7 for the parts outside the CDR3, the full variable domain is DAGVTQSPTHLIKTRGQQVTLRCSPKSGHDTVSWYQQALGQGPQFIFQYYEEEERQRGNFPDRFSGHQFPNYSSELNVNALLLGDSALYLCASSLGTGGEQYFGPGTRLTVT.

The chain uses TRBV3-1 (or the pseudogene TRBV3-2) and TRBJ2-5; D gene ambiguous. Germline CDR1 is LGHDT and CDR2 is YNNKEL (reference sequence). The CDR3 length is 14 residues. Trimming removed 1 base from V and 5 bases from J, with 11 bases in between. CDR3 in DNA: TGTGCCAGCAGCCAAGTTACAGTCAGGGAGACCCAGTACTTC. Amino acid sequence: CASSQVTVRETQYF.

This sequence joins TRBV7-2 and TRBJ2-1; 8 nucleotides align to TRBD1. The germline gives CDR1 SGHTA, CDR2 FQGNSA. The CDR3 sequence is 18 residues long. V gave up 0 bases and J gave up 0 bases; unmatched junction bases: 7. CDR3 in amino acids: CASSLALGQDFSYNEQFF. CDR3 DNA sequence: TGTGCCAGCAGCTTAGCCCTGGGACAGGATTTCTCCTACAATGAGCAGTTCTTC. The complete variable domain, with remaining parts taken from reference TRBV7-2 and TRBJ2-1, reads GAGVSQSPSNKVTEKGKDVELRCDPISGHTALYWYRQSLGQGLEFLIYFQGNSAPDKSGLPSDRFSAERTGGSVSTLTIQRTQQEDSAVYLCASSLALGQDFSYNEQFFGPGTRLTVL.

The rearrangement uses TRBV28 and TRBJ2-1; no reliable D call. The length of the CDR3 is 12 residues. Looked up from germline, CDR1 is MDHEN and CDR2 is SYDVKM. Trimming cost V 3 bases and J 10 bases, with 10 bases left between them. This CDR3 reads CASSLPPREQFF. CDR3 DNA: TGTGCCAGCAGTTTGCCCCCACGGGAGCAGTTCTTC.

Points on this clone: This specimen includes other DNA sequences encoding the same CDR3. The rearrangement joins TRBV27 to TRBJ2-1; TRBD2 matches at 7 bases. Trimming cost V 1 base and J 4 bases; bases outside gene matches: 4. CDR3 size: 15 residues. Germline CDR1 and CDR2: MNHEY and SMNVEV (reference sequence). The CDR3 DNA reads as TGTGCCAGCAGTTTATTAGCGGGCTCATACAATGAGCAGTTCTTC. Amino acid sequence: CASSLLAGSYNEQFF.

A few counts support this clone. The V call is TRBV5-4, the J call TRBJ1-1; a possible D gene is TRBD1 (5 bases). The ends were cut back, 0 bases at V and 7 bases at J, with 10 bases in the middle. CDR1 and CDR2 from the germline V gene are SGHNT and YYREEE (reference sequence). The length of the CDR3 is 13 residues. CDR3 nucleotide sequence: TGTGCCAGCAGCTTGGGGGGGAGGATTGAAGCTTTCTTT. Residues: CASSLGGRIEAFF.

The genes are TRBV19 and TRBJ1-6; TRBD1 agrees at 7 bases. The length of the CDR3 is 14 residues. Germline values: CDR1 LNHDA, CDR2 SQIVND (reference sequence). Unmatched junction bases numbered 5, after V lost 9 bases and J lost 3 bases. The CDR3 sequence: CASRRDSYNSPLHF. The CDR3 nucleotides are TGTGCCAGCCGCCGGGACAGCTATAATTCACCCCTCCACTTT.